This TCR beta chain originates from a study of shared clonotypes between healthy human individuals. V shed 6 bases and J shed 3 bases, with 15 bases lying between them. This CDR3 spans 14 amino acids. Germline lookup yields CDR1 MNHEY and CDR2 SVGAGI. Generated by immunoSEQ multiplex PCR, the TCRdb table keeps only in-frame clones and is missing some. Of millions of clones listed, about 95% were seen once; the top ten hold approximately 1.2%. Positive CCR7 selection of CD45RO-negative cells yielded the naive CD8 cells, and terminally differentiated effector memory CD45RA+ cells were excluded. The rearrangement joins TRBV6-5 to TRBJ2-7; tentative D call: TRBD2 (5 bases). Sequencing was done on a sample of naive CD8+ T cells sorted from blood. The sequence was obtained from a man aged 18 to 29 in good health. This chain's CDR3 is CASRAGLAHYEQYF. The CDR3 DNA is TGTGCCAGCAGGGCCGGGCTAGCTCACTACGAGCAGTACTTC.